One sample yielded the 10 T cell receptor beta chains listed below, sequenced in a study of shared clonotypes between healthy human individuals. Assay used: immunoSEQ multiplex PCR; TCRdb lists only in-frame clones, some missing. The data contain some 2.3 million clones, over 85% of them seen just once; the ten biggest clones take up 0.39%. The sequenced sample consisted of naive CD4+ T cells from PBMCs. Subset here: CD45RA+ positively selected. These receptors all come from a man aged 18 to 35 in good health. Some clones in this sample may be carry-over from other donors' samples.

This chain links TRBV28 with TRBJ1-3; the D is unclear. V lost 4 bases, J lost 0 bases, and 13 bases lay in between. Germline V lookup: CDR1 MDHEN, CDR2 SYDVKM. The CDR3 runs 16 residues. The CDR3 is CASSSPLPFSGNTIYF. The DNA of the CDR3 is TGTGCCAGCAGTTCTCCCCTACCATTCTCTGGAAACACCATATATTTT.

Concerning this clone: The same CDR3 can be traced to other DNA sequences in this sample. The rearrangement joins TRBV5-1 to TRBJ1-5; D gene unclear. The CDR3 spans 14 residues. Germline V gene lookup returns CDR1 SGHRS and CDR2 YFSETQ. V lost 4 bases and J lost 4, with 12 bases in between. This CDR3 reads CASSEGAGNQPQHF. The CDR3 DNA follows: TGCGCCAGCAGCGAGGGAGCGGGGAATCAGCCCCAGCATTTT. Full variable domain (remainder filled in from reference TRBV5-1 and TRBJ1-5): KAGVTQTPRYLIKTRGQQVTLSCSPISGHRSVSWYQQTPGQGLQFLFEYFSETQRNKGNFPGRFSGRQFSNSRSEMNVSTLELGDSALYLCASSEGAGNQPQHFGDGTRLSIL.

The chain links TRBV30 to TRBJ1-3; tentative D call: TRBD1 (5 bases). Trimming took off 4 bases at V and 2 bases at J, with 9 bases between the two ends. CDR1 is GTSNPN, CDR2 SVGIG, per germline (reference sequence). The CDR3 is 13 residues long. For the CDR3, the DNA is TGTGCCTGGACAGGGTCAACTGGAAACACCATATATTTT. Encoded protein: CAWTGSTGNTIYF.

The J gene is TRBJ2-1, the V gene TRBV28, with 12 bases that match TRBD2. The CDR3 runs 18 residues. V was clipped by 8 bases and J by 3 bases; unmatched bases: 14. Germline-derived CDR1 and CDR2 are MDHEN and SYDVKM. The CDR3 loop is CASPPPASGRVGYNEQFF. CDR3 coding DNA: TGTGCCAGCCCACCCCCGGCTAGCGGGAGGGTAGGCTACAATGAGCAGTTCTTC.

This chain joins TRBV7-8 and TRBJ1-4; 9 nucleotides line up with TRBD1. V shed 5 bases, J shed 3 bases, and the junction held 7 bases outside the gene matches. CDR1 and CDR2 from the germline V gene are SGHVS and FQNEAQ. The CDR3 is 16 residues long. CDR3 in amino acids: CASSRTGAAPNEKLFF. CDR3 in DNA: TGTGCCAGCAGCAGGACAGGGGCCGCCCCTAATGAAAAACTGTTTTTT.

The chain carries TRBV5-1 and TRBJ2-7; D gene ambiguous. Germline CDR1 is SGHRS and CDR2 is YFSETQ. The V and J ends lost 0 bases and 7 bases respectively, with 14 bases between them. CDR3 size: 14 residues. The CDR3 here is CASSLVASVYEQYF. The CDR3 nucleotides are TGCGCCAGCAGCTTGGTCGCGTCAGTCTATGAGCAGTACTTC.

V gene TRBV6-5 combines with J gene TRBJ2-7, with a possible D match to TRBD2 (6 bases). The CDR3 length is 14 residues. Germline V lookup: CDR1 MNHEY, CDR2 SVGAGI. Between the trimmed V and J ends, which lost 5 bases and 0 bases, there was a span of 11 bases. The CDR3 reads CASSRSSDSYEQYF. In DNA, the CDR3 is TGTGCCAGCAGTCGGTCTAGCGACTCCTACGAGCAGTACTTC.

About this clone: The same CDR3 arises from other DNA sequences in this sample as well. The J gene is TRBJ1-1, the V gene TRBV28; TRBD1 matches 7 bases. The junction had 2 bases not matched to a gene; V was cut back by 6 bases and J by 4 bases. Looked up from germline, CDR1 is MDHEN and CDR2 is SYDVKM. The CDR3 loop spans 12 amino acids. CDR3 DNA: TGTGCCAGCAGCCAGGGGGGCACTGAAGCTTTCTTT. Translated, it gives CASSQGGTEAFF.

This rearrangement joins TRBV18 to TRBJ2-6, with D unclear. In germline, CDR1 is KGHSH, CDR2 LQKENI. The V end lost 6 bases, the J end lost 0 bases, and 12 bases lay between the germline ends. This CDR3 comprises 16 residues. The CDR3 region is CASSPTYSSGANVLTF. Written as DNA, the CDR3 is TGTGCCAGCTCGCCAACTTACAGCTCTGGGGCCAACGTCCTGACTTTC.

This clone was picked up one time. The chain carries TRBV21-1 and TRBJ2-7; the table gives TRBD2 as D, unverified against the DNA. TRBV21-1 is an annotated pseudogene. The CDR3 runs to 18 residues. CDR3 in DNA: TGTGCCAGCAGCAAAGAGGGACTAGCGGGCCCGCGGGCCTACGAGCAGTACTTC. This sequence encodes CASSKEGLAGPRAYEQYF.